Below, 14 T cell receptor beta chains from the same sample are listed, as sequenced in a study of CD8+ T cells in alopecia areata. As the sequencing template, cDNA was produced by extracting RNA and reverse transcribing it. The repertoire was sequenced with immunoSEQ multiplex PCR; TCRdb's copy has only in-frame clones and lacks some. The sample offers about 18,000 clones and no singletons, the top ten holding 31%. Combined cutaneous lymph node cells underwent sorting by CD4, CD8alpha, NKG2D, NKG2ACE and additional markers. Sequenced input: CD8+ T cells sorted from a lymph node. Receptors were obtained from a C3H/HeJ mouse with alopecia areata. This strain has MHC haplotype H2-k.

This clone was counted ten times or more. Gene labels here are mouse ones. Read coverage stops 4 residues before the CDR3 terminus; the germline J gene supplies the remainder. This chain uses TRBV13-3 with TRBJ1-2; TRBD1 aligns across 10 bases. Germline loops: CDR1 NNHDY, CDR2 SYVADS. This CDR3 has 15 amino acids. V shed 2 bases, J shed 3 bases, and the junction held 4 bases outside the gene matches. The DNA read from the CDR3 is TGTGCCAGCAGTGACCGGGACAGGGGCGACTCC. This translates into CASSDRDRGDS. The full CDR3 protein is CASSDRDRGDSDYTF.

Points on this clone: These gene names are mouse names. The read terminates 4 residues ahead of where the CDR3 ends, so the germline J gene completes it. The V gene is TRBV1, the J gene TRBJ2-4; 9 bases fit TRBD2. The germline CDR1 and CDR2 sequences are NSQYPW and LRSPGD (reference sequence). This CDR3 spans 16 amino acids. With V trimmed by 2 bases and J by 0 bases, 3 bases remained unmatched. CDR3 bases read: TGCACCTGCAGTGCACCCGACTGGGGGAGTCAAAAC. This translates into CTCSAPDWGSQN. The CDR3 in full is CTCSAPDWGSQNTLYF.

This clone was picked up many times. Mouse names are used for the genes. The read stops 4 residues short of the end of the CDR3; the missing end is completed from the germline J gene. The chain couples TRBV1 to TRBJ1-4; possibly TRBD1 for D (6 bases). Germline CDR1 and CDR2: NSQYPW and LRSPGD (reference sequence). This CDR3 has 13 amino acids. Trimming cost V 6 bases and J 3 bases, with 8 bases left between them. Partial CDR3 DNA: TGCACCTGCAGAAGGACAGCCAACGAA. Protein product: CTCRRTANE. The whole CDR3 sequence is CTCRRTANERLFF.

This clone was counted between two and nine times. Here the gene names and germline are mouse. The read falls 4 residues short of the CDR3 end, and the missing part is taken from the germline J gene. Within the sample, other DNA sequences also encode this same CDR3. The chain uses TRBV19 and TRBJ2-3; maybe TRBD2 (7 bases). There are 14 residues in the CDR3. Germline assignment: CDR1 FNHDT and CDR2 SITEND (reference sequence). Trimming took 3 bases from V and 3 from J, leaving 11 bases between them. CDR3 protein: CASSRGARAETLYF. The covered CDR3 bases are TGTGCCAGCAGTAGGGGGGCGCGGGCAGAA.

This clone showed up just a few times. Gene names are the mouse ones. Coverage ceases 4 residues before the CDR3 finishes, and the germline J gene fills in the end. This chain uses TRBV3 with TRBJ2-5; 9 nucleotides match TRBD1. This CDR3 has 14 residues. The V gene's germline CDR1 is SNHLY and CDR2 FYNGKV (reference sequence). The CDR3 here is CASSLGDREDTQYF. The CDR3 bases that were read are TGTGCCAGCAGCTTGGGGGACAGGGAGGAC.

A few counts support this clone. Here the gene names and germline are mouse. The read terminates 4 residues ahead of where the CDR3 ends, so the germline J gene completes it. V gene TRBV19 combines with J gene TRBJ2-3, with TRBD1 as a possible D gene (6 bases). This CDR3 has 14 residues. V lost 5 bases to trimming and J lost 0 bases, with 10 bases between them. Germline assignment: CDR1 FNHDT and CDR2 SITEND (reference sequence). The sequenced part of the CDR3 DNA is TGTGCCAGCAGAAGGGACAATAGTGCAGAA. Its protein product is CASRRDNSAE. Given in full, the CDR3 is CASRRDNSAETLYF.

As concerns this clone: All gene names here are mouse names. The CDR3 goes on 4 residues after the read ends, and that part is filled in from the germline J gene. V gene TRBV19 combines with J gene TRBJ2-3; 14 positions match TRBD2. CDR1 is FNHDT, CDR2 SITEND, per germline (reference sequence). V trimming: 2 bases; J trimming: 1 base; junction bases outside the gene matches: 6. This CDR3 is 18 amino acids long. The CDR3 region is CASSMGDWGGAGAETLYF. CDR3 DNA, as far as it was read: TGTGCCAGCAGTATGGGGGACTGGGGGGGCGCGGGTGCAGAA.

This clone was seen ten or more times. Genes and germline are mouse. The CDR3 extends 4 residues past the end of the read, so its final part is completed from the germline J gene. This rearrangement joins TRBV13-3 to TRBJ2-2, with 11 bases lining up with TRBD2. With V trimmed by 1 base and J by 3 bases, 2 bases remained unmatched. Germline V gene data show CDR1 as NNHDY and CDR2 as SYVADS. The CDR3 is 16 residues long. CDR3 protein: CASSDTGGAHTGQLYF. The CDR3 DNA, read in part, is TGTGCCAGCAGTGATACTGGGGGGGCGCACACCGGG.

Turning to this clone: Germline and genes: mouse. The sequenced part of the CDR3 DNA is TGCACCTGCAGTGCCAAGACAGCTAGTGCAGAA. Protein: CTCSAKTASAE. The full-length CDR3 reads as CTCSAKTASAETLYF. This chain uses TRBV1 with TRBJ2-3, with D tentatively TRBD1 (5 bases). The sequenced fragment ends 4 residues before the CDR3 boundary, so the rest is inferred from the germline J gene. The CDR3 sequence is 15 residues long. Looked up from germline, CDR1 is NSQYPW and CDR2 is LRSPGD (reference sequence). Trimming stripped 3 bases from V and 0 bases from J, with 10 bases between.

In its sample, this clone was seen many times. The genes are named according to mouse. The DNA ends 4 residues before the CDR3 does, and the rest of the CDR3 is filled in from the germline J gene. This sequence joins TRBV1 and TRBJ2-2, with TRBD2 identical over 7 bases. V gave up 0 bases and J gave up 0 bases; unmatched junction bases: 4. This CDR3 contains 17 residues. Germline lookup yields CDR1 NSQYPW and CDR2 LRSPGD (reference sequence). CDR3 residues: CTCSADVLGANTGQLYF. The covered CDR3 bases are TGCACCTGCAGTGCAGATGTCCTGGGGGCAAACACCGGG.

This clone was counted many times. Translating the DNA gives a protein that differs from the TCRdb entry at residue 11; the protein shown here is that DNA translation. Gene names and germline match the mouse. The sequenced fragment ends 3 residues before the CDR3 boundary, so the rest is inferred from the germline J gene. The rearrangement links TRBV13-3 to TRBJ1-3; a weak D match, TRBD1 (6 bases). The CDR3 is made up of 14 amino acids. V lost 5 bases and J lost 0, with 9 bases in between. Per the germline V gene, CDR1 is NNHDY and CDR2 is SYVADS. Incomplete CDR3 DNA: TGTGCCAGCAGGGGGACAACTTCTGGAAATACG. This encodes CASRGTTSGNT. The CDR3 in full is CASRGTTSGNTLYF.

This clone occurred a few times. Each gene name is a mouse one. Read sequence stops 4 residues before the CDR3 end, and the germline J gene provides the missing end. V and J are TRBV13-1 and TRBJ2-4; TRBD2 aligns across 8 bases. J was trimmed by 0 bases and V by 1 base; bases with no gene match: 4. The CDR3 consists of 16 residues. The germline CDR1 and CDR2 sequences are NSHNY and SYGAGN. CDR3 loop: CASSDLLGVSQNTLYF. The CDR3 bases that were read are TGTGCCAGCAGTGATCTACTGGGGGTTAGTCAAAAC.

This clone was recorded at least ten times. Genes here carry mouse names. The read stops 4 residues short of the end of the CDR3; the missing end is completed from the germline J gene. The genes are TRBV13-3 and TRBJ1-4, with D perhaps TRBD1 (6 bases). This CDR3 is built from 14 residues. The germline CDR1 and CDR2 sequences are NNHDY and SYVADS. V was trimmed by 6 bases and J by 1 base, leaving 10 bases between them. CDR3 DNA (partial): TGTGCCAGCAAGGCAGGGGCTTCCAACGAA. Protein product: CASKAGASNE. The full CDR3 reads CASKAGASNERLFF.

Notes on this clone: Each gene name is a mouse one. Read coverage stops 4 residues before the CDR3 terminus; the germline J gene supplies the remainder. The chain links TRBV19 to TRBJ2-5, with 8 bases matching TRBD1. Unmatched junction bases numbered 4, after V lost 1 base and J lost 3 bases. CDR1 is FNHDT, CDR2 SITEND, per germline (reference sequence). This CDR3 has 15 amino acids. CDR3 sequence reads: CASSIIGQGQDTQYF. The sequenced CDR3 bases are TGTGCCAGCAGTATAATAGGACAGGGTCAAGAC.